The 12 T cell receptor beta chains presented below share a single source sample, sequenced in a study of cytomegalovirus exposure and HLA in healthy donors. Measured with immunoSEQ multiplex PCR; TCRdb has only the in-frame clones, and not every one. The sample contains approximately 160,000 clones, approximately 80% of which appear only once. The sample comprised PBMCs. The receptor set was obtained from a man between 25 and 39 years old in good health and CMV-seropositive.

The rearrangement joins TRBV15 to TRBJ1-4; perhaps TRBD1 as D (5 bases). The CDR3 sequence is 15 residues long. Germline V gives CDR1 LNHNV, CDR2 YYDKDF (reference sequence). Trimming pared 1 base from V and 8 bases from J, leaving 14 bases between. The CDR3 reads CATSRGGQGGEKLFF. CDR3 in DNA: TGTGCCACCAGCAGAGGGGGCCAGGGAGGAGAAAAACTGTTTTTT.

This clone was seen just once. CDR3 sequence reads: CASSRAGEYEQFF. The CDR3 region has the DNA TGTGCCAGCAGTCGTGCGGGGGAATATGAGCAGTTCTTC. V usage is TRBV6-5 and J usage is TRBJ2-1, with TRBD2 matching 7 bases. CDR1 MNHEY and CDR2 SVGAGI come from the germline V gene. The junction had 6 bases not matched to a gene; V was cut back by 5 bases and J by 8 bases. This CDR3 region has 13 residues.

This chain uses TRBV6-5 with TRBJ1-1; 9 bases match TRBD1. Looked up from germline, CDR1 is MNHEY and CDR2 is SVGAGI. This CDR3 has 12 amino acids. V lost 5 bases, J lost 9 bases, and 4 bases stayed unmatched. In DNA form, the CDR3 reads TGTGCCAGCAGTACGACAGGGGGAAAAGCTTTCTTT. Its protein product is CASSTTGGKAFF.

The chain is built from TRBV7-2 and TRBJ1-2; 9 bases align to TRBD1. V shed 7 bases, J shed 4 bases, and the junction held 7 bases outside the gene matches. There are 14 residues in the CDR3. CDR1 SGHTA and CDR2 FQGNSA come from the germline V gene. The CDR3 DNA reads TGTGCCAGCACCGGACAGGGGTCGTCCTATGGCTACACCTTC. Its protein is CASTGQGSSYGYTF.

This chain joins TRBV19 and TRBJ1-1; possible D gene TRBD1, 5 bases. Deletions cut 10 bases from V and 1 base from J, with 13 bases between. The CDR3 sequence is 13 residues long. In germline, CDR1 is LNHDA, CDR2 SQIVND (reference sequence). CDR3 in amino acids: CATADRGNTEAFF. DNA for the CDR3: TGTGCCACCGCTGATAGGGGGAACACTGAAGCTTTCTTT.

The sample holds a few counts of this clone. The chain couples TRBV18 to TRBJ1-5; 10 bases map to TRBD1. This CDR3 comprises 16 residues. V lost 3 bases to trimming and J lost 4 bases; unmatched junction nucleotides: 6. CDR1 is KGHSH and CDR2 is LQKENI in the germline V gene. The CDR3 here is CASSPFWTGGNQPQHF. CDR3 nucleotides: TGTGCCAGCTCACCGTTTTGGACAGGGGGTAATCAGCCCCAGCATTTT.

The chain links TRBV19 to TRBJ2-3; TRBD2 agrees at 10 bases. This CDR3 comprises 15 residues. The germline V gene encodes CDR1 LNHDA and CDR2 SQIVND (reference sequence). V lost 3 bases to trimming and J lost 5 bases; unmatched junction nucleotides: 5. DNA for the CDR3: TGTGCCAGTAGTATGCTAGCGGGGGCCCTAGATACGCAGTATTTT. It translates to CASSMLAGALDTQYF. Full variable domain (remainder filled in from reference TRBV19 and TRBJ2-3): DGGITQSPKYLFRKEGQNVTLSCEQNLNHDAMYWYRQDPGQGLRLIYYSQIVNDFQKGDIAEGYSVSREKKESFPLTVTSAQKNPTAFYLCASSMLAGALDTQYFGPGTRLTVL.

This clone was seen a handful of times. The chain uses TRBV10-1 and TRBJ2-7, with TRBD1 matching 7 bases. Germline V gene sequence: CDR1 WNHNN, CDR2 SYGVQD (reference sequence). V gave up 1 base and J gave up 0 bases; unmatched junction bases: 6. CDR3 length: 16 residues. The CDR3 here is CASSEYKDRISYEQYF. In nucleotides, the CDR3 is TGCGCCAGCAGTGAGTATAAGGACAGGATCTCCTACGAGCAGTACTTC.

This clone was observed a handful of times. CDR3 in DNA: TGTGCCAGCAGCCAAGCTAGGACTTCCTACAATGAGCAGTTCTTC. Its protein product is CASSQARTSYNEQFF. The chain employs TRBV4-2 and TRBJ2-1, with D possibly being TRBD2 (5 bases). The germline V gene encodes CDR1 LGHNA and CDR2 YNFKEQ. The ends were cut back, 1 base at V and 1 base at J, with 8 bases in the middle. This CDR3 has 15 residues.

The chain has TRBV19 and TRBJ2-7, with a possible D match to TRBD1 (5 bases). The V end lost 0 bases, the J end lost 4 bases, and 7 bases lay between the germline ends. Germline lookup yields CDR1 LNHDA and CDR2 SQIVND (reference sequence). The CDR3 is 13 residues long. Here the CDR3 DNA reads TGTGCCAGTAGTATAGACAGGGTTTACGAGCAGTACTTC. This encodes CASSIDRVYEQYF.

The chain employs TRBV6-5 and TRBJ2-1; 10 bases map to TRBD1. CDR1 is MNHEY, CDR2 SVGAGI, per germline. Trimming took 6 bases from V and 2 from J; bases not matched to a gene: 4. CDR3 length: 15 residues. In DNA, the CDR3 is TGTGCCAGCAGATTCGGACAGGGGGCCTACAATGAGCAGTTCTTC. Protein product: CASRFGQGAYNEQFF.

The J gene is TRBJ1-5, the V gene TRBV5-6; D might be TRBD1 (5 bases). The length of the CDR3 is 15 residues. CDR1 and CDR2 (germline): SGHDT, YYEEEE. V was clipped by 0 bases and J by 1 base, with 8 bases between them. CDR3 sequence reads: CASSLGTNSNQPQHF. The CDR3 region has the DNA TGTGCCAGCAGCTTGGGGACAAACAGCAATCAGCCCCAGCATTTT.